This T cell receptor beta chain stems from a study of control samples from healthy donors and cancer patients. This CDR3 contains 13 residues. CDR1 SGHTA and CDR2 FQGTGA come from the germline V gene. V lost 5 bases and J 1 base, leaving 8 bases between the germline ends. Method: immunoSEQ multiplex PCR; TCRdb's copy keeps in-frame clones and lacks some. This table holds 90,000 or so clones, approximately 90% found once. The material sequenced was blood. The chain couples TRBV7-3 to TRBJ2-5; D remains unclear. The receptor was derived from a woman aged 45-60 years in good health. CDR3 residues: CASSSRAQETQYF. CDR3 nucleotide sequence: TGTGCCAGCAGCAGCCGGGCCCAAGAGACCCAGTACTTC. The whole variable domain, filled in from reference TRBV7-3 and TRBJ2-5, reads GAGVSQTPSNKVTEKGKYVELRCDPISGHTALYWYRQSLGQGPEFLIYFQGTGAADDSGLPNDRFFAVRPEGSVSTLKIQRTERGDSAVYLCASSSRAQETQYFGPGTRLLVL.